Presented here are 28 T cell receptor beta chains from one specimen sequenced in a study of T-cell reconstitution after alpha-beta-depleted transplantation in children. Molecular barcoding with unique molecular identifiers was used for the TCRbeta library. From the PCR reads, TCRdb called clonotypes with MiXCR, one entry per CDR3 protein. The sample has some 830,000 distinct CDR3 sequences, less than 20% seen once; the top ten hold approximately 5%. The sample was PBMCs, mostly from graft donor cells, taken 360 days after TCRalphabeta/CD19-depleted stem cell transplant. The source is a male patient younger than 18 who had a stem cell transplant for acute lymphoblastic leukemia, so the T cells may come from the graft donor.

This chain joins TRBV6-1 and TRBJ1-1; 11 positions agree with TRBD1. There are 16 residues in the CDR3. Trimming took 6 bases from V and 0 from J; bases not matched to a gene: 6. Germline assignment: CDR1 MNHNS and CDR2 SASEGT. The CDR3 region is CASSTWTGGMNTEAFF. The CDR3 DNA reads as TGTGCCAGCAGCACCTGGACAGGGGGCATGAACACTGAAGCTTTCTTT.

The chain couples TRBV6-1 to TRBJ2-4, with 9 bases that match TRBD2. CDR3 length: 16 amino acids. The J segment lost 0 bases and the V segment lost 5 bases, leaving 5 bases of the junction unmatched. Germline CDR1 and CDR2: MNHNS and SASEGT. CDR3: CASSTGLALAKNIQYF. In DNA, the CDR3 is TGTGCCAGCAGTACCGGACTAGCGTTAGCCAAAAACATTCAGTACTTC.

This clonotype was seen repeatedly, ten times or more. The CDR3 reads CASSGLAGNDEQFF. The CDR3 nucleotides read TGTGCCAGCAGTGGACTAGCGGGAAACGATGAGCAGTTCTTC. The V and J genes are TRBV7-9 and TRBJ2-1; 12 bases are shared with TRBD2. The CDR3 has 14 amino acids. Germline V gives CDR1 SEHNR, CDR2 FQNEAQ (reference sequence). The junction had 5 bases not matched to a gene; V was cut back by 6 bases and J by 8 bases.

This clonotype came up a few times. The chain couples TRBV19 to TRBJ1-5; D is unclear. V shed 1 base and J shed 7 bases, with 11 bases lying between them. The CDR3 contains 14 residues. CDR1 is LNHDA, CDR2 SQIVND, per germline (reference sequence). CDR3 DNA sequence: TGTGCCAGTAGTATAGTTTTACACCCGCAGCCCCAGCATTTT. It yields the protein CASSIVLHPQPQHF.

This clonotype was seen a few times. The chain has TRBV21-1 and TRBJ2-4; the table's D call, TRBD2, has no DNA check behind it. TRBV21-1 is classified as a pseudogene. The CDR3 runs 15 residues. CDR3 DNA sequence: TGTGCCAGCAGCAAAGTGAAAGGGGCCTCATGCATTCAGTACTTC. It yields the protein CASSKVKGASCIQYF.

This clonotype was seen only a few times. V and J are TRBV4-1 and TRBJ2-7, with D perhaps matching TRBD1 (6 bases). V gave up 3 bases and J gave up 4 bases, with 10 bases separating them. Germline CDR1 and CDR2: MGHRA and YSYEKL. The CDR3 runs to 13 residues. CDR3 sequence (DNA): TGCGCCAGCAGCCATGACAGGTCATACGAGCAGTACTTC. Encoded protein: CASSHDRSYEQYF.

This clonotype has a count of ten or more. The V gene is TRBV11-2, the J gene TRBJ2-7; D ambiguous. CDR1 is SGHAT and CDR2 is FQNNGV in the germline V gene. The V end lost 5 bases, the J end lost 0 bases, and 11 bases lay between the germline ends. The CDR3 totals 14 residues. CDR3 amino acids: CASSRRINSYEQYF. CDR3 sequence (DNA): TGTGCCAGCAGCCGTCGTATAAACTCCTACGAGCAGTACTTC.

The chain employs TRBV7-3 and TRBJ2-1; 13 bases map to TRBD2. CDR1 and CDR2 (germline): SGHTA, FQGTGA. V lost 5 bases, J lost 9 bases, and 10 bases stayed unmatched. The CDR3 contains 16 residues. CDR3 residues: CASSNRGLAGVGEQFF. The CDR3 DNA is TGTGCCAGCAGCAACCGAGGACTAGCGGGAGTAGGTGAGCAGTTCTTC.

The V and J genes are TRBV5-1 and TRBJ2-3; D is unclear. This CDR3 contains 15 residues. The germline V gene encodes CDR1 SGHRS and CDR2 YFSETQ. With 0 bases removed from V and 3 bases from J, the gap between germline ends came to 11 bases. The CDR3 region has the DNA TGCGCCAGCAGCTTGGCGGCCTCTTTTACAGATACGCAGTATTTT. It encodes CASSLAASFTDTQYF.

J is TRBJ2-7 and V is TRBV5-1, with 15 bases fitting TRBD2. The CDR3 extends over 16 amino acids. Unmatched junction bases numbered 7, after V lost 4 bases and J lost 5 bases. Germline V gives CDR1 SGHRS, CDR2 YFSETQ. The CDR3 nucleotides read TGCGCCAGCAGCGGGGGACTAGCGGGAGGTTTCAACGAGCAGTACTTC. This sequence encodes CASSGGLAGGFNEQYF.

This clonotype was picked up a small number of times. The chain links TRBV6-5 to TRBJ2-7; TRBD1 matches 9 bases. The CDR3 runs to 15 residues. Germline V CDR1 and CDR2: MNHEY, SVGAGI. The trim removed 0 bases at V and 5 bases at J, leaving 5 bases unmatched. In DNA, the CDR3 is TGTGCCAGCAGTTACTCGAACAGGGGGCGTAACGAGCAGTACTTC. It translates to CASSYSNRGRNEQYF.

This clonotype showed up just a few times. The chain carries TRBV12-3 or TRBV12-4 and TRBJ1-1; D is perhaps TRBD1 (5 bases). Trimming removed 7 bases at V and 6 bases at J, with 15 bases between. The CDR3 is 13 amino acids. CDR3 DNA sequence: TGTGCCAGCACTGTTAGGACAAACTCTGAAGCTTTCTTT. Its protein product is CASTVRTNSEAFF.

This clonotype has only a few counts. This rearrangement joins TRBV3-1 to TRBJ2-1; 11 nucleotides agree with TRBD2. The junction had 9 bases not matched to a gene; V was cut back by 3 bases and J by 8 bases. The germline V gene has CDR1 LGHDT and CDR2 YNNKEL (reference sequence). This CDR3 contains 16 residues. This CDR3 is CASSHEVAGGPDEQFF. Here the CDR3 DNA reads TGTGCCAGCAGCCATGAGGTAGCGGGAGGGCCTGATGAGCAGTTCTTC.

The chain joins TRBV6-2 or TRBV6-3 to TRBJ2-3, with no clear D. The CDR3 runs 14 residues. V was clipped by 2 bases and J by 6 bases, with 12 bases between them. The germline gives CDR1 MNHEY, CDR2 SVGEGT. The CDR3 DNA sequence: TGTGCCAGCAGTTACGGGCTAGAGAGGGATACGCAGTATTTT. This codes for CASSYGLERDTQYF.

This clonotype was picked up a small number of times. The rearrangement links TRBV6-1 to TRBJ1-5; 7 bases map to TRBD1. After removal of 0 bases from V and 3 bases from J, the junction contained 5 bases not matched to a gene. CDR3 length equals 16 residues. Germline lookup yields CDR1 MNHNS and CDR2 SASEGT. DNA of the CDR3: TGTGCCAGCAGTGAAGCTCCGACAGGGTCCAATCAGCCCCAGCATTTT. It encodes CASSEAPTGSNQPQHF.

This clonotype was seen a few times. V is TRBV12-3 or TRBV12-4 and J is TRBJ2-3, with TRBD2 matching 10 bases. V gave up 4 bases and J gave up 2 bases; unmatched junction bases: 6. The CDR3 runs to 16 residues. The CDR3 sequence: CASSSSGRGVTDTQYF. The DNA for the CDR3 is TGTGCCAGCAGTTCTAGCGGGAGAGGGGTCACAGATACGCAGTATTTT.

In its sample, this clonotype was seen many times. This sequence joins TRBV27 and TRBJ2-1; D is possibly TRBD1 or TRBD2 (5 bases each). CDR3 size: 14 residues. The V and J ends lost 1 base and 7 bases respectively, with 11 bases between them. CDR1 is MNHEY, CDR2 SMNVEV, per germline (reference sequence). The DNA for the CDR3 is TGTGCCAGCAGTTTATATGCAGGGAGTAATGAGCAGTTCTTC. Its translation is CASSLYAGSNEQFF.

J is TRBJ2-1 and V is TRBV15; D might be TRBD1 or TRBD2, each matching 5 bases. Germline-derived CDR1 and CDR2 are LNHNV and YYDKDF (reference sequence). Trimming shortened V by 6 bases and J by 9 bases, and 24 bases separated the two germline ends. The CDR3 spans 16 residues. DNA of the CDR3: TGTGCCACCAGTTCGTTCTCGGGGCAGGGTTTCGGTGAGCAGTTCTTC. Residues: CATSSFSGQGFGEQFF.

This chain joins TRBV29-1 and TRBJ2-5; D uncertain. The V end was cut by 6 bases, the J end by 0 bases, with 14 bases between. CDR3 size: 14 residues. Per the germline V gene, CDR1 is SQVTM and CDR2 is ANQGSEA. The CDR3 region has the DNA TGCAGCGTCCGAGCACAGTATTACCAAGAGACCCAGTACTTC. Translating gives CSVRAQYYQETQYF.

The chain has TRBV19 and TRBJ1-1; D remains ambiguous. Deletions cut 7 bases from V and 1 base from J, with 7 bases between. Germline lookup yields CDR1 LNHDA and CDR2 SQIVND (reference sequence). The CDR3 runs to 12 residues. The DNA of the CDR3 is TGTGCCAGTACGACACGGAACACTGAAGCTTTCTTT. It yields the protein CASTTRNTEAFF.

This clonotype was observed at least ten times. This sequence joins TRBV27 and TRBJ2-1; no definite D call. The CDR3 covers 13 residues. Germline V gene sequence: CDR1 MNHEY, CDR2 SMNVEV (reference sequence). Trimming pared 3 bases from V and 7 bases from J, leaving 10 bases between. Written as DNA, the CDR3 is TGTGCCAGCAGTTTGGGTAGGGTAAATGAGCAGTTCTTC. It specifies CASSLGRVNEQFF.

The V call is TRBV5-1, the J call TRBJ1-5; tentatively, D is TRBD1 (6 bases). Trimming cost V 10 bases and J 0 bases, with 11 bases left between them. This CDR3 has 13 residues. Germline CDR1 is SGHRS and CDR2 is YFSETQ. CDR3 nucleotide sequence: TGCGCCGCGCACAGGGATAGCAATCAGCCCCAGCATTTT. Translating gives CAAHRDSNQPQHF.

This clonotype was found a few times. This chain connects TRBV27 to TRBJ2-1; 9 positions agree with TRBD2. J gave up 9 bases and V 5 bases, and 11 bases lay outside the gene matches. Germline assignment: CDR1 MNHEY and CDR2 SMNVEV (reference sequence). This CDR3 is 15 amino acids long. The CDR3 loop is CASSLAGLSFGEQFF. The CDR3 DNA reads as TGTGCCAGCAGTCTAGCGGGACTATCCTTCGGTGAGCAGTTCTTC.

This chain links TRBV7-9 with TRBJ2-7; D is perhaps TRBD2 (6 bases). From germline, CDR1 is SEHNR and CDR2 FQNEAQ (reference sequence). The CDR3 is 15 amino acids. The V and J ends lost 4 bases and 0 bases respectively, with 13 bases between them. CDR3 sequence: CASSSSARSSYEQYF. The DNA for the CDR3 is TGTGCCAGCAGCTCTAGCGCTAGGAGCTCCTACGAGCAGTACTTC.

V and J are TRBV15 and TRBJ2-7, with TRBD1 matching over 10 bases. Germline V CDR1 and CDR2: LNHNV, YYDKDF (reference sequence). The CDR3 sequence is 14 residues long. V shed 8 bases, J shed 3 bases, and the junction held 7 bases outside the gene matches. The CDR3 DNA reads as TGTGCCACCTCCCCCGGGACAGGGGTCTACGAGCAGTACTTC. The encoded protein is CATSPGTGVYEQYF.

This clonotype was found a few times. The CDR3: CNVHSGSGDEQFF. The CDR3 nucleotides are TGCAACGTACACTCGGGATCTGGCGATGAGCAGTTCTTC. V gene TRBV29-1 combines with J gene TRBJ2-1; tentative D call: TRBD2 (5 bases). Germline CDR1 is SQVTM and CDR2 is ANQGSEA. The CDR3 is 13 residues long.

This clonotype showed up just a few times. The J gene is TRBJ2-4, the V gene TRBV11-2; D might be TRBD1 or TRBD2, each matching 5 bases. V lost 6 bases and J lost 1, with 19 bases in between. Germline CDR1 is SGHAT and CDR2 is FQNNGV. The CDR3 has 17 residues. In DNA, the CDR3 is TGTGCCAGCAGGCACTACACCGGGGACGCGGCCAAAAACATTCAGTACTTC. The encoded protein is CASRHYTGDAAKNIQYF.

The chain carries TRBV28 and TRBJ2-7; D uncertain. Germline V gene sequence: CDR1 MDHEN, CDR2 SYDVKM. This CDR3 contains 14 residues. The V gene lost 3 bases and the J gene lost 3 bases, with 12 bases spanning the gap. Here the CDR3 DNA reads TGTGCCAGCAGTTTTCCTACCTCGGGCTACGAGCAGTACTTC. Its protein is CASSFPTSGYEQYF.